Below, 24 T cell receptor beta chains from the same sample are listed, as sequenced in a study of blood T cell repertoires in COVID-19. Here immunoSEQ multiplex PCR was the method, and the copy in TCRdb shows in-frame clones only, minus some. The sample contains just over 350,000 clones, about 86% of which appear only once. Material for sequencing was peripheral blood. These TCRs come from a woman aged 55-69 years with COVID-19, enrolled during active disease.

The rearrangement joins TRBV18 to TRBJ1-3; 7 nucleotides match TRBD1. The CDR3 length is 16 residues. Germline V gene data show CDR1 as KGHSH and CDR2 as LQKENI. J gave up 1 base and V 0 bases, and 3 bases lay outside the gene matches. CDR3 coding DNA: TGTGCCAGCTCACCACCGGCAGGGGGTTCTGGAAACACCATATATTTT. It specifies CASSPPAGGSGNTIYF.

The rearrangement uses TRBV7-2 and TRBJ2-5; 9 nucleotides line up with TRBD2. The CDR3 covers 17 residues. Germline trimming cut 1 base from V and 5 bases from J; bases unmatched to any gene: 11. Germline-derived CDR1 and CDR2 are SGHTA and FQGNSA. CDR3 residues: CASSLVPPAGGGETQYF. The DNA of the CDR3 is TGTGCCAGCAGCTTAGTCCCCCCGGCGGGGGGGGGTGAGACCCAGTACTTC.

This clone has only one observation. This chain uses TRBV5-5 with TRBJ2-2, with D possibly TRBD1 on 7 matching bases. The CDR3 has 17 amino acids. Deletions cut 0 bases from V and 7 bases from J, with 19 bases between. Looked up from germline, CDR1 is SGHKS and CDR2 is YYEKEE (reference sequence). This chain's CDR3 is CASSLAWSGGFHGELFF. CDR3 DNA sequence: TGTGCCAGCAGCTTGGCCTGGTCAGGGGGGTTTCACGGGGAGCTGTTTTTT. The whole variable domain, filled in from reference TRBV5-5 and TRBJ2-2, reads DAGVTQSPTHLIKTRGQQVTLRCSPISGHKSVSWYQQVLGQGPQFIFQYYEKEERGRGNFPDRFSARQFPNYSSELNVNALLLGDSALYLCASSLAWSGGFHGELFFGEGSRLTVL.

This chain uses TRBV20-1 with TRBJ2-3; the D is unclear. Germline loops: CDR1 DFQATT, CDR2 SNEGSKA (reference sequence). This CDR3 has 11 residues. CDR3 bases: TGCACGTGCGGTCATGAGGATACGCAGTATTTT. This encodes CTCGHEDTQYF.

Here the CDR3 DNA reads TGCGCCAGCAGCCCTGAGGGGGGGGCCTCCTACAATGAGCAGTTCTTC. Its translation is CASSPEGGASYNEQFF. The chain employs TRBV5-1 and TRBJ2-1, with D perhaps TRBD2 (7 bases). V shed 4 bases and J shed 0 bases, with 14 bases lying between them. The CDR3 extends over 16 amino acids. Germline CDR1 SGHRS, CDR2 YFSETQ.

The rearrangement uses TRBV29-1 and TRBJ1-2; D is possibly TRBD1 (6 bases). The germline V and J ends were trimmed by 7 bases and 8 bases, with 20 bases remaining between them. Germline CDR1 reads SQVTM; CDR2 reads ANQGSEA. The CDR3 consists of 13 residues. CDR3 sequence reads: CSATTTGMEGYTF. The CDR3 DNA follows: TGCAGCGCCACGACAACAGGGATGGAGGGCTACACCTTC.

This clone was seen at least ten times. The V and J genes are TRBV5-1 and TRBJ1-2, with 9 bases aligning to TRBD1. Germline V gives CDR1 SGHRS, CDR2 YFSETQ. The CDR3 extends over 14 amino acids. The ends lost 4 bases at V and 4 bases at J; junction bases unmatched: 5. The CDR3 reads CASSEDRGVYGYTF. Here the CDR3 DNA reads TGCGCCAGCAGCGAAGACAGGGGGGTCTATGGCTACACCTTC.

The V call is TRBV19, the J call TRBJ1-4, with TRBD1 identical over 7 bases. With 5 bases clipped from V and 3 bases from J, the junction kept 3 bases outside the gene matches. This CDR3 region has 14 residues. Germline V lookup: CDR1 LNHDA, CDR2 SQIVND (reference sequence). The CDR3 coding sequence is TGTGCCAGTAGTGTACAGGGGCCTAATGAAAAACTGTTTTTT. It encodes CASSVQGPNEKLFF. Filled out from reference TRBV19 and TRBJ1-4, the complete variable domain reads DGGITQSPKYLFRKEGQNVTLSCEQNLNHDAMYWYRQDPGQGLRLIYYSQIVNDFQKGDIAEGYSVSREKKESFPLTVTSAQKNPTAFYLCASSVQGPNEKLFFGSGTQLSVL.

This clone has only one observation. V and J are TRBV5-1 and TRBJ2-5; D perhaps matches TRBD2 (6 bases). Germline CDR1 reads SGHRS; CDR2 reads YFSETQ. V shed 4 bases and J shed 1 base, with 14 bases lying between them. The CDR3 totals 15 residues. The CDR3 DNA sequence: TGCGCCAGCAGCGCCGGACGGGGGTCCCAAGAGACCCAGTACTTC. It encodes CASSAGRGSQETQYF.

The rearrangement joins TRBV19 to TRBJ1-2; D is possibly TRBD1 (6 bases). The CDR3 has 14 amino acids. In germline, CDR1 is LNHDA, CDR2 SQIVND (reference sequence). The ends were cut back, 10 bases at V and 1 base at J, with 16 bases in the middle. For the CDR3, the DNA is TGTGCCACCACGCCGGACAGCGTTAACTATGGCTACACCTTC. Translation gives CATTPDSVNYGYTF.

The gene calls are TRBV27 and TRBJ2-1; 10 bases fit TRBD2. V shed 2 bases and J 7 bases; nucleotides not matched to a gene: 8. The germline CDR1 and CDR2 sequences are MNHEY and SMNVEV (reference sequence). The CDR3 is made up of 16 amino acids. The CDR3: CASSLVPSGGLNEQFF. The CDR3 nucleotides read TGTGCCAGCAGTTTAGTCCCTAGCGGGGGACTAAATGAGCAGTTCTTC.

V is TRBV29-1 and J is TRBJ2-1, with 7 bases aligning to TRBD2. The junction had 10 bases not matched to a gene; V was cut back by 5 bases and J by 0 bases. The germline CDR1 and CDR2 sequences are SQVTM and ANQGSEA. This CDR3 is built from 16 residues. CDR3 nucleotides: TGCAGCGTTCCCAAGGGATGGGGGGGCTCCTACAATGAGCAGTTCTTC. Its protein is CSVPKGWGGSYNEQFF.

The V call is TRBV5-1, the J call TRBJ1-1; 8 nucleotides line up with TRBD1. From germline, CDR1 is SGHRS and CDR2 YFSETQ. Trimming cost V 0 bases and J 8 bases; bases outside gene matches: 6. CDR3 length: 14 amino acids. For the CDR3, the DNA is TGCGCCAGCAGCTTGGAGGGCAGGGGGCTAGAAGCTTTCTTT. Amino acids: CASSLEGRGLEAFF.

The chain carries TRBV29-1 and TRBJ2-5; the D is unclear. Trimming left V 8 bases short and J 5 bases short, with 12 bases between. The CDR3 sequence is 11 residues long. CDR1 SQVTM and CDR2 ANQGSEA come from the germline V gene. CDR3 sequence reads: CSCGLPETQYF. In nucleotides, the CDR3 is TGCAGCTGTGGGCTCCCGGAGACCCAGTACTTC.

The V call is TRBV6-2 or TRBV6-3, the J call TRBJ2-1; 8 bases align to TRBD1. The germline CDR1 and CDR2 sequences are MNHEY and SVGEGT. With 5 bases clipped from V and 0 bases from J, the junction kept 6 bases outside the gene matches. The CDR3 runs to 16 residues. CDR3 sequence: CASSRPDRVSYNEQFF. CDR3 nucleotides: TGTGCCAGCAGTCGGCCGGACAGGGTCTCCTACAATGAGCAGTTCTTC.

The chain carries TRBV5-8 and TRBJ1-4; TRBD1 is a possible D gene (5 bases). CDR1 is SGHTS, CDR2 YDEGEE, per germline. V was shortened by 0 bases and J by 7 bases, with 13 bases between the two germline ends. CDR3 length equals 15 residues. CDR3 DNA: TGTGCCAGCAGCTTGGCGGGCAGGGAATTTGAAAAACTGTTTTTT. Translated, it gives CASSLAGREFEKLFF.

As regards this clone: The junction shows a germline mismatch at one end, possibly a read error. The sample holds other DNA sequences that translate to the same CDR3. The chain uses TRBV18 and TRBJ1-2; D is uncertain. This CDR3 is 12 amino acids long. Germline CDR1 and CDR2: KGHSH and LQKENI. The CDR3 protein is CASSPLGYGYTF. The CDR3 DNA is TGTGCCAGCTCACCTCTCGGGTATGGTTACACCTTC. Combining the CDR3 with reference TRBV18 and TRBJ1-2 gives the whole variable domain NAGVMQNPRHLVRRRGQEARLRCSPMKGHSHVYWYRQLPEEGLKFMVYLQKENIIDESGMPKERFSAEFPKEGPSILRIQQVVRGDSAAYFCASSPLGYGYTFGSGTRLTVV.

The chain uses TRBV5-4 and TRBJ2-5; 7 bases are shared with TRBD2. V was pared by 1 base and J by 5 bases, with 2 bases of the junction left unmatched. Germline loops: CDR1 SGHNT, CDR2 YYREEE (reference sequence). The CDR3 sequence is 13 residues long. CDR3 amino acids: CASSLTGGETQYF. The CDR3 DNA follows: TGTGCCAGCAGCTTGACGGGAGGCGAGACCCAGTACTTC.

The chain joins TRBV27 to TRBJ2-2; possible D gene TRBD1, 5 bases. Deletions cut 5 bases from V and 6 bases from J, with 13 bases between. The CDR3 loop spans 14 amino acids. Germline CDR1 MNHEY, CDR2 SMNVEV (reference sequence). The CDR3 is CASSGVVGAGELFF. The CDR3 DNA is TGTGCCAGCAGTGGGGTGGTAGGGGCCGGGGAGCTGTTTTTT.

The chain uses TRBV19 and TRBJ1-2; 9 positions match TRBD1. V was pared by 6 bases and J by 3 bases, with 5 bases of the junction left unmatched. The CDR3 spans 14 residues. In germline, CDR1 is LNHDA, CDR2 SQIVND (reference sequence). The CDR3 sequence is CASRVGQGYYGYTF. The DNA for the CDR3 is TGTGCCAGTAGGGTGGGACAGGGATACTATGGCTACACCTTC.

The rearrangement uses TRBV5-1 and TRBJ2-7, with a weak D call TRBD1 (6 bases). The CDR3 consists of 15 residues. Germline values: CDR1 SGHRS, CDR2 YFSETQ. Between the trimmed V and J ends, which lost 2 bases and 6 bases, there was a span of 18 bases. The CDR3 here is CASSFYGTSYGEQYF. The CDR3 nucleotides read TGCGCCAGCAGCTTTTACGGGACATCCTACGGCGAGCAGTACTTC.

This chain connects TRBV4-1 to TRBJ1-2; D is perhaps TRBD1 (5 bases). V was cut by 4 bases and J by 7 bases, with 19 bases left in between. Germline assignment: CDR1 MGHRA and CDR2 YSYEKL. This CDR3 is built from 15 residues. As DNA, the CDR3 is TGCGCCAGCAGCCCTGCCACCAGGGTTGAGTTTGGCTACACCTTC. Translated, it gives CASSPATRVEFGYTF.

The J gene is TRBJ1-3, the V gene TRBV3-1 (or the pseudogene TRBV3-2); D gene ambiguous. This CDR3 spans 17 amino acids. CDR1 is LGHDT, CDR2 YNNKEL, per germline (reference sequence). Trimming shortened V by 2 bases and J by 7 bases, and 21 bases separated the two germline ends. The CDR3 region is CASSQNRGGPKRNTIYF. CDR3 nucleotide sequence: TGTGCCAGCAGCCAAAATCGGGGTGGACCCAAGAGGAACACCATATATTTT.

V usage is TRBV11-2 and J usage is TRBJ2-3; tentatively, D is TRBD1 (5 bases). CDR3 length: 15 residues. The germline V gene has CDR1 SGHAT and CDR2 FQNNGV. The V end lost 4 bases, the J end lost 1 base, and 12 bases lay between the germline ends. The CDR3 region has the DNA TGTGCCAGCAGCTCTACCCTAGGGGGCACAGATACGCAGTATTTT. This encodes CASSSTLGGTDTQYF.